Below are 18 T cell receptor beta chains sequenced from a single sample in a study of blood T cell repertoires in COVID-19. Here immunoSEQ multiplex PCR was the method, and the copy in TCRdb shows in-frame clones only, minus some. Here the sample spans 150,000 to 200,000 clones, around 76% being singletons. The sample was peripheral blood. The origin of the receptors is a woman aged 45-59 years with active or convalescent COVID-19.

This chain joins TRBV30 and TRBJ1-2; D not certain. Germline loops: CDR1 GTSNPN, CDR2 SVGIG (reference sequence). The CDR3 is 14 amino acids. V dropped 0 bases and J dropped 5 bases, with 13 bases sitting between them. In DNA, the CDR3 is TGTGCCTGGAGTGTTTCCACGGAGACTTATGGCTACACCTTC. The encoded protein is CAWSVSTETYGYTF.

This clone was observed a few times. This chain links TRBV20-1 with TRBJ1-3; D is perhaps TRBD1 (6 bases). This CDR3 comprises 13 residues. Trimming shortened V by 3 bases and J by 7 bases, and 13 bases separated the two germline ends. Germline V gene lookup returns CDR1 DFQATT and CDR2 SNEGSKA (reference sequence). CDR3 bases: TGCAGTGCTAGTTGGCACCAGGGGAACACCATATATTTT. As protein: CSASWHQGNTIYF.

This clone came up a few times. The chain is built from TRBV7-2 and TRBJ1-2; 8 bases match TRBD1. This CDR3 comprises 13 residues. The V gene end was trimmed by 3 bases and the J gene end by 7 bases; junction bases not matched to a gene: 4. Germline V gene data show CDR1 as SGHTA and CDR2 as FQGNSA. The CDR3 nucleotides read TGTGCCAGCAGCTTTGGAACAGGGGGTGGCTACACCTTC. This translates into CASSFGTGGGYTF.

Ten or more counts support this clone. CDR3 sequence reads: CASRDPTRGGAQEQYF. CDR3 nucleotide sequence: TGTGCCAGCAGGGATCCTACTCGCGGGGGGGCCCAGGAGCAGTACTTC. J is TRBJ2-7 and V is TRBV2; TRBD2 aligns across 9 bases. This CDR3 has 16 amino acids. Germline V gives CDR1 SNHLY, CDR2 FYNNEI. V was clipped by 6 bases and J by 7 bases; unmatched bases: 16.

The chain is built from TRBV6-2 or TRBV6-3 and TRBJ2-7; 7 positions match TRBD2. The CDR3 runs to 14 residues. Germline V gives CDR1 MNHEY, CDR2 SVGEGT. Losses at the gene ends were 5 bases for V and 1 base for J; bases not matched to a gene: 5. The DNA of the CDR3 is TGTGCCAGCAGTATCAGCGGGGAGTCCTACGAGCAGTACTTC. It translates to CASSISGESYEQYF.

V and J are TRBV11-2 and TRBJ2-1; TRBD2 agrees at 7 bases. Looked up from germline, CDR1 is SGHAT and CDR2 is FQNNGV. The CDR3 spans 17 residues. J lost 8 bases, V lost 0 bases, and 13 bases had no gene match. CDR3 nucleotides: TGTGCCAGCAGCTTAGATCGTCTAGCGGACGCCAGGGATGAGCAGTTCTTC. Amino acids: CASSLDRLADARDEQFF.

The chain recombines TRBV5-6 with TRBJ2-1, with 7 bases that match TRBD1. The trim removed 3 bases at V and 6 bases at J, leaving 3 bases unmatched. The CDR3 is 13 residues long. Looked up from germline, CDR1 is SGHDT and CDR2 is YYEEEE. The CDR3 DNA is TGTGCCAGCAGCTCGACAGGGAGCAATGAGCAGTTCTTC. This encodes CASSSTGSNEQFF. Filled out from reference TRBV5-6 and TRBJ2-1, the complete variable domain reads DAGVTQSPTHLIKTRGQQVTLRCSPKSGHDTVSWYQQALGQGPQFIFQYYEEEERQRGNFPDRFSGHQFPNYSSELNVNALLLGDSALYLCASSSTGSNEQFFGPGTRLTVL.

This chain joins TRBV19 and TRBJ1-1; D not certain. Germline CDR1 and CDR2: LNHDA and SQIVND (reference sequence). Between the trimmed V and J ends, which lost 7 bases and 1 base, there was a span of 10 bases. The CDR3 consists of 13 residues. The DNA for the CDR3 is TGTGCCAGTATTAGGCGGGCGAACACTGAAGCTTTCTTT. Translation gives CASIRRANTEAFF. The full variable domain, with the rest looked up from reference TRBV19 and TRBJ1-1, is DGGITQSPKYLFRKEGQNVTLSCEQNLNHDAMYWYRQDPGQGLRLIYYSQIVNDFQKGDIAEGYSVSREKKESFPLTVTSAQKNPTAFYLCASIRRANTEAFFGQGTRLTVV.

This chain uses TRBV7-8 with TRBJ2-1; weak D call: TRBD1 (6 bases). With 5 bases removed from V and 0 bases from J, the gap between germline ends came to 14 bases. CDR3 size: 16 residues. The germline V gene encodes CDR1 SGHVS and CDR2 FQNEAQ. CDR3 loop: CASSAQGRNSYNEQFF. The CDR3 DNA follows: TGTGCCAGCAGCGCACAGGGTAGGAACTCCTACAATGAGCAGTTCTTC.

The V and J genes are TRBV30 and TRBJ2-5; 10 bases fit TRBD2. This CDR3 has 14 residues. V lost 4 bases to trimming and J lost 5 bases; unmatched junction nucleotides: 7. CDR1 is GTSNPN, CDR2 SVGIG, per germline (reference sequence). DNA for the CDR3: TGTGCCTGGAATCAAGCGGGAGGGTCGGAGACCCAGTACTTC. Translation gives CAWNQAGGSETQYF.

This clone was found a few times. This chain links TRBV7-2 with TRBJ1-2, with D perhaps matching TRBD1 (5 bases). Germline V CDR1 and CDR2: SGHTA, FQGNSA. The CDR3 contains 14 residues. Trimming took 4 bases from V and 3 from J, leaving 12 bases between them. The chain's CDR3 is CASSSEGRYYGYTF. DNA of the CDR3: TGTGCCAGCAGCTCGGAGGGGCGCTACTATGGCTACACCTTC.

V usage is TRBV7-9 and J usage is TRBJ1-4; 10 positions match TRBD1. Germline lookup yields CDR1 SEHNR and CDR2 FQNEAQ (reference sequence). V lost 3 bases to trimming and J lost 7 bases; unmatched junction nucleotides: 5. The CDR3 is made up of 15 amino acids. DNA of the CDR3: TGTGCCAGCAGCTTGCCGGACAGGGGGGGTGAAAAACTGTTTTTT. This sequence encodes CASSLPDRGGEKLFF.

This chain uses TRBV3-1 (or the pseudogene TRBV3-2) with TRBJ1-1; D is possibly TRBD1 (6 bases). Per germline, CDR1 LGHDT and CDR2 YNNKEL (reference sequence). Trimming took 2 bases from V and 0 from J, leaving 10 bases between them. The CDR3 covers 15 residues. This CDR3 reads CASSQPGTLNTEAFF. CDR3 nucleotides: TGTGCCAGCAGCCAACCCGGGACACTGAACACTGAAGCTTTCTTT.

Here the CDR3 DNA reads TGTGCCAGTAAGGGGCTCTCCTACAATGAGCAGTTCTTC. Its protein is CASKGLSYNEQFF. The chain carries TRBV19 and TRBJ2-1; tentative D call: TRBD1 (5 bases). V lost 7 bases to trimming and J lost 0 bases, with 7 bases between them. Germline V lookup: CDR1 LNHDA, CDR2 SQIVND (reference sequence). The CDR3 has 13 residues. Filled out from reference TRBV19 and TRBJ2-1, the complete variable domain reads DGGITQSPKYLFRKEGQNVTLSCEQNLNHDAMYWYRQDPGQGLRLIYYSQIVNDFQKGDIAEGYSVSREKKESFPLTVTSAQKNPTAFYLCASKGLSYNEQFFGPGTRLTVL.

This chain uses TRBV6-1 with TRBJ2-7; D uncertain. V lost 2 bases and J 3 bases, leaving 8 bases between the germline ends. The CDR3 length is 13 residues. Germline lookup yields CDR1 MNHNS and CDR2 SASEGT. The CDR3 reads CASSESPRYEQYF. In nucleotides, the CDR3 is TGTGCCAGCAGTGAATCCCCGCGCTACGAGCAGTACTTC.

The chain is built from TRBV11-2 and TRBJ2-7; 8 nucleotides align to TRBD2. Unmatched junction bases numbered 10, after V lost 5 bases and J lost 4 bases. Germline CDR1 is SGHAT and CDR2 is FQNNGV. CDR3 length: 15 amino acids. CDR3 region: CASSPGVAGTYEQYF. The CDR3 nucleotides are TGTGCCAGCAGCCCCGGGGTAGCGGGGACTTACGAGCAGTACTTC.

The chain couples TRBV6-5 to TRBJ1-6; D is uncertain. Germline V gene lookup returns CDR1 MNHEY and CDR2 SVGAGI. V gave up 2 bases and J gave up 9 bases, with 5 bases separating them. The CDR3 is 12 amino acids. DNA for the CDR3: TGTGCCAGCAGTTACCGGGGTTCACCCCTCCACTTT. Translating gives CASSYRGSPLHF.

CDR3 residues: CASSFVASNTEAFF. CDR3 sequence (DNA): TGTGCCAGCAGCTTCGTGGCCTCGAACACTGAAGCTTTCTTT. The V call is TRBV7-8, the J call TRBJ1-1; unclear D gene. This CDR3 is 14 amino acids long. V lost 3 bases and J lost 1, with 9 bases in between. Germline CDR1 SGHVS, CDR2 FQNEAQ.